These T cell receptor beta chains were read from a single sample in a study of a mutant IDH1 vaccine in newly diagnosed glioma. The antigens of these receptors remain unknown. TCRdb's copy holds only in-frame clones and misses some; the assay was immunoSEQ multiplex PCR. The sample carries approximately 81,000 clones, approximately 85% recorded once. Sequencing was performed on PBMCs, taken from a glioma patient whose treatment included an IDH1 peptide vaccine. These receptor sequences come from a man aged 25-40 years with glioma. Some clones in this sample may be carry-over from other donors' samples. The CDR3 runs from the conserved cysteine through the conserved F or W. Fields, in order: D gene, J gene, clone size, CDR3 length, V gene, CDR3 DNA, CDR3 protein. D genes are given only for firm matches. Not all rows give a size; the values are once, few, many and, for expanded clones, a class.

NA	TRBJ2-6	NA	15	TRBV19	TGTGCCAGTAGTATAGTCTCCTCTGGGGCCAACGTCCTGACTTTC	CASSIVSSGANVLTF
NA	TRBJ1-3	NA	15	TRBV7-9	TGTGCCAGCAGCTCCTGGCCCAACTCTGGAAACACCATATATTTT	CASSSWPNSGNTIYF
NA	TRBJ1-1	NA	13	TRBV11-3	TGTGCCAGCAGCTTTGCCCCCGGCACTGAAGCTTTCTTT	CASSFAPGTEAFF
NA	TRBJ2-1	NA	14	TRBV18	TGTGCCAGCTCCCCACGGGACACCCTCCATGAGCAGTTCTTC	CASSPRDTLHEQFF
NA	TRBJ2-3	NA	15	TRBV7-2	TGTGCCAGCAGCGTTAGGGGGTCTAGCACAGATACGCAGTATTTT	CASSVRGSSTDTQYF
NA	TRBJ1-1	NA	13	TRBV5-4	TGTGCCAGCAGCTTGAGAGGGAACACTGAAGCTTTCTTT	CASSLRGNTEAFF
NA	TRBJ1-2	NA	13	TRBV4-3	TGCGCCAGCAGCCAACGTGCCAACTATGGCTACACCTTC	CASSQRANYGYTF
NA	TRBJ2-3	NA	11	TRBV20-1	TGCAGTGCTAGACGGCCAGATACGCAGTATTTT	CSARRPDTQYF
NA	TRBJ1-1	NA	16	TRBV4-1	TGCGCCAGCAGCCAAGCCCTTCTTGAGGGGGACACTGAAGCTTTCTTT	CASSQALLEGDTEAFF
NA	TRBJ1-2	NA	14	TRBV19	TGTGCCAGTAGTATCGGGACCGGGTACAATGGCTACACCTTC	CASSIGTGYNGYTF
NA	TRBJ1-1	NA	14	TRBV9	TGTGCCAGCAGCGTAGCAGGGGAGAACACTGAAGCTTTCTTT	CASSVAGENTEAFF
NA	TRBJ1-2	NA	12	TRBV2	TGTGCCAGCAGTGGTAGTTCCTATGGCTACACCTTC	CASSGSSYGYTF
NA	TRBJ2-3	NA	10	TRBV7-9	TGTGCCAGCAGCTTAGATACGCAGTATTTT	CASSLDTQYF
TRBD1	TRBJ1-2	NA	14	TRBV7-9	TGTGCCAGCAGCTTGAACAGGGGGCGAATGGTGTACACCTTC	CASSLNRGRMVYTF
NA	TRBJ1-4	NA	16	TRBV7-8	TGTGCCAGCAGCTCTCATTGGGGCAGGGTTAATGAAAAACTGTTTTTT	CASSSHWGRVNEKLFF
TRBD1	TRBJ2-5	NA	16	TRBV28	TGTGCCAGCAGTTCCCCCCATCACAGGGGCGGGGAGACCCAGTACTTC	CASSSPHHRGGETQYF
TRBD1	TRBJ2-5	once	12	TRBV28	TGTGCCAGCAGGAGGGGGCAGGAGACCCAGTACTTC	CASRRGQETQYF
TRBD1	TRBJ1-4	few	15	TRBV28	TGTGCCAGCAGTCACAACAGGGGGTCTGGTGAAAAACTGTTTTTT	CASSHNRGSGEKLFF
NA	TRBJ2-5	NA	15	TRBV5-1	TGCGCCAGCAGCTTCGAGGGGCGTTATTCGGAGACCCAGTACTTC	CASSFEGRYSETQYF
TRBD1	TRBJ1-5	NA	15	TRBV18	TGTGCCAGCTCACAAGGGACAGGGACGGACCAGCCCCAGCATTTT	CASSQGTGTDQPQHF
NA	TRBJ2-7	NA	13	TRBV27	TGTGCCAGTTCCAGGACACAAGCGTACGAGCAGTACTTC	CASSRTQAYEQYF
NA	TRBJ1-2	NA	14	TRBV6-6	TGTGCCAGCAGTCCCGGACAGAGCTACTATGGCTACACCTTC	CASSPGQSYYGYTF